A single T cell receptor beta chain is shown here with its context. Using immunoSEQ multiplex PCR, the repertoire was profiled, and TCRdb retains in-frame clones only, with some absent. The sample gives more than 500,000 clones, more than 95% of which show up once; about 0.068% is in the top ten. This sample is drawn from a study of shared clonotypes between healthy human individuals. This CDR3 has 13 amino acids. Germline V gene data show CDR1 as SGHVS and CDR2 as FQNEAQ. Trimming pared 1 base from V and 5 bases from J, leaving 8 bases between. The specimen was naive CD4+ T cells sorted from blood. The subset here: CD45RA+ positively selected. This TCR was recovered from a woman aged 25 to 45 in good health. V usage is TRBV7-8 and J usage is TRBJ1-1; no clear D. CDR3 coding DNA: TGTGCCAGCAGCTTAGGTCCGGAGACTGAAGCTTTCTTT. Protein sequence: CASSLGPETEAFF.